The present entry profiles one T cell receptor beta chain with its context. Its antigen is not identified. This specimen comes from a study of CD4 T cells in relation to SARS-CoV-2 and coronaviruses. As for the study in general: After roughly ten days of antigen culture, PBMC TCR beta CDR3s were sequenced.

The protocol was immunoSEQ multiplex PCR, while the TCRdb copy is restricted to in-frame clones and leaves out a portion. The sample records under 25,000 clones, 70% to 80% being singletons. CD4+ T cells from unexposed donors were obtained before the COVID-19 pandemic (2011-2018). CD4+ T cells were isolated from the cells after less than 13 days of culture. Cells permitting, SARS-CoV-2 S/N and four cold-coronavirus spikes were tested on unexposed-donor CD4+ T cells. Germline V CDR1 and CDR2: LNHDA, SQIVND (reference sequence). This CDR3 has 11 residues. V was trimmed by 5 bases and J by 6 bases, leaving 6 bases between them.

This sequence was found in a human donor in good health. The chain is built from TRBV19 and TRBJ2-3; no firm D call. Sequenced material: CD4+ T cells from PBMCs, cultured in vitro. The DNA of the CDR3 is TGTGCCAGTAGTGTTCGGGATACGCAGTATTTT. Protein product: CASSVRDTQYF.